The 26 T cell receptor beta chains presented below share a single source sample, sequenced in a study of neoadjuvant anti-PD-1 for oral cavity cancer. Sequencing used immunoSEQ multiplex PCR; TCRdb keeps in-frame clones, though not all of them. The sample consists of around 13,000 clones, 50% to 75% of them appearing once. Specimen: PBMCs, collected before nivolumab (anti-PD-1) treatment. Source of these receptors: a person aged 35-80 years with oral cavity squamous cell carcinoma.

Concerning this clone itself: Other DNA sequences from this sample encode an identical CDR3 as well. This rearrangement joins TRBV6-4 to TRBJ1-6; TRBD1 might be the D (5 bases). CDR3 length equals 14 residues. The V end was cut by 6 bases, the J end by 7 bases, with 13 bases between. Looked up from germline, CDR1 is MRHNA and CDR2 is SNTAGT. The chain's CDR3 is CASSVSPGNSPLHF. The CDR3 coding sequence is TGTGCCAGCAGCGTCAGTCCAGGGAATTCACCCCTCCACTTT.

This clone was recorded once. The chain is built from TRBV14 and TRBJ2-7; D gene unclear. With 3 bases removed from V and 6 bases from J, the gap between germline ends came to 12 bases. In germline, CDR1 is SGHDN, CDR2 FVKESK. The length of the CDR3 is 13 residues. The CDR3: CASSQIGPSEQYF. The CDR3 bases are TGTGCCAGCAGCCAGATAGGACCCTCCGAGCAGTACTTC.

The V call is TRBV21-1, the J call TRBJ2-7; TRBD2 is the table's D call, not checked against the DNA. TRBV21-1 is reported as a pseudogene. The CDR3 is 16 amino acids. The CDR3 DNA is TGTGCCAGCAGCAAAATCCCCGGGGAGGCAAGATACGAGCAGTACTTC. Translating it yields CASSKIPGEARYEQYF.

Worth noting for this clone: Other DNA sequences from this sample encode an identical CDR3 as well. This rearrangement joins TRBV4-1 to TRBJ2-2, with a tentative D call TRBD2 (6 bases). Trimming removed 0 bases at V and 0 bases at J, with 11 bases between. This CDR3 is built from 17 residues. Germline V gene data show CDR1 as MGHRA and CDR2 as YSYEKL. CDR3 residues: CASSQDGGGANTGELFF. CDR3 nucleotides: TGCGCCAGCAGCCAAGATGGTGGAGGGGCGAACACCGGGGAGCTGTTTTTT.

This clone occurred a few times. The genes are TRBV5-4 and TRBJ1-2, with 7 nucleotides matching TRBD1. The germline V gene has CDR1 SGHNT and CDR2 YYREEE (reference sequence). The CDR3 sequence is 16 residues long. V was clipped by 6 bases and J by 1 base; unmatched bases: 12. The chain's CDR3 is CASTWGTGTDNYGYTF. CDR3 nucleotides: TGTGCCAGCACCTGGGGGACCGGGACAGATAACTATGGCTACACCTTC.

The rearrangement links TRBV19 to TRBJ2-7; TRBD2 matches 8 bases. From germline, CDR1 is LNHDA and CDR2 SQIVND (reference sequence). V trimming: 2 bases; J trimming: 3 bases; junction bases outside the gene matches: 6. The CDR3 extends over 15 amino acids. Here the CDR3 DNA reads TGTGCCAGTAGTATACGGGAGGGCCAGGTCTACGAGCAGTACTTC. It codes for CASSIREGQVYEQYF.

This clone is a singleton in its sample. CDR3: CASSKVGGTGELFF. DNA of the CDR3: TGTGCCAGCAGCAAAGTGGGGGGAACCGGGGAGCTGTTTTTT. The genes are TRBV14 and TRBJ2-2; a possible D gene is TRBD2 (6 bases). The CDR3 loop spans 14 amino acids. Germline-derived CDR1 and CDR2 are SGHDN and FVKESK. Trimming shortened V by 5 bases and J by 5 bases, and 12 bases separated the two germline ends.

This clone turned up a few times. The genes are TRBV19 and TRBJ1-2, with D perhaps TRBD1 (6 bases). This CDR3 has 15 amino acids. CDR1 LNHDA and CDR2 SQIVND come from the germline V gene (reference sequence). Deletions cut 3 bases from V and 4 bases from J, with 15 bases between. The CDR3 loop reads CASSISLQGSYGYTF. CDR3 DNA sequence: TGTGCCAGTAGTATCTCCCTACAGGGCTCCTATGGCTACACCTTC.

This clone was picked up a small number of times. The chain couples TRBV9 to TRBJ1-1; no clear D gene. Trimming left V 3 bases short and J 0 bases short, with 12 bases between. The germline gives CDR1 SGDLS, CDR2 YYNGEE. The CDR3 is 15 residues long. As DNA, the CDR3 is TGTGCCAGCAGCGCGGGCGACTGGATGAACACTGAAGCTTTCTTT. Protein: CASSAGDWMNTEAFF.

The chain is built from TRBV27 and TRBJ2-1; 8 nucleotides agree with TRBD2. Germline CDR1 reads MNHEY; CDR2 reads SMNVEV (reference sequence). V shed 5 bases and J 9 bases; nucleotides not matched to a gene: 27. There are 20 residues in the CDR3. The CDR3 spells CASSNVVGRAGANPRGEQFF. CDR3 bases: TGTGCCAGCAGTAACGTCGTCGGTCGAGCGGGAGCCAACCCCCGGGGTGAGCAGTTCTTC.

This chain joins TRBV5-4 and TRBJ2-1, with D perhaps TRBD2 (7 bases). In germline, CDR1 is SGHNT, CDR2 YYREEE (reference sequence). Between the trimmed V and J ends, which lost 6 bases and 1 base, there was a span of 14 bases. The CDR3 runs 15 residues. Here the CDR3 reads CASTGGPASYNEQFF. Here the CDR3 DNA reads TGTGCCAGCACCGGGGGGCCCGCTTCCTACAATGAGCAGTTCTTC.

The rearrangement links TRBV6-5 to TRBJ1-3; no clear D. V lost 0 bases to trimming and J lost 3 bases, with 9 bases between them. This CDR3 is built from 15 residues. The germline CDR1 and CDR2 sequences are MNHEY and SVGAGI. This CDR3 is CASSYSWGNGNTIYF. For the CDR3, the DNA is TGTGCCAGCAGTTACTCGTGGGGTAATGGAAACACCATATATTTT.

The chain is built from TRBV2 and TRBJ2-7; 14 nucleotides align to TRBD2. Looked up from germline, CDR1 is SNHLY and CDR2 is FYNNEI. The CDR3 runs 15 residues. The junction had 8 bases not matched to a gene; V was cut back by 5 bases and J by 8 bases. CDR3 region: CASSPWGLAGVKQYF. CDR3 DNA sequence: TGTGCCAGCAGTCCCTGGGGACTAGCGGGAGTCAAGCAGTACTTC. Based on the CDR3 plus reference TRBV2 and TRBJ2-7, the full variable domain is EPEVTQTPSHQVTQMGQEVILRCVPISNHLYFYWYRQILGQKVEFLVSFYNNEISEKSEIFDDQFSVERPDGSNFTLKIRSTKLEDSAMYFCASSPWGLAGVKQYFGPGTRLTVT.

CDR3 DNA: TGTGCCAGCAGCCTGTTCCGGAGCGGGGGGGAGACCCAGTACTTC. Translating gives CASSLFRSGGETQYF. V gene TRBV5-4 combines with J gene TRBJ2-5, with 9 bases matching TRBD2. CDR3 length equals 15 residues. The V and J ends lost 4 bases and 5 bases, in that order; junction bases with no gene match: 9. Germline V gives CDR1 SGHNT, CDR2 YYREEE (reference sequence).

This sequence joins TRBV14 and TRBJ2-3; D is possibly TRBD2 (5 bases). CDR1 is SGHDN and CDR2 is FVKESK in the germline V gene. The CDR3 covers 18 residues. Deletions cut 4 bases from V and 1 base from J, with 21 bases between. The CDR3 here is CASSRSGAGGLGTDTQYF. Written as DNA, the CDR3 is TGTGCCAGCAGCCGTTCAGGCGCGGGTGGCCTGGGCACAGATACGCAGTATTTT.

The chain has TRBV10-3 and TRBJ2-3; 9 nucleotides match TRBD2. The germline V gene encodes CDR1 ENHRY and CDR2 SYGVKD. The V gene end was trimmed by 2 bases and the J gene end by 9 bases; junction bases not matched to a gene: 12. The CDR3 contains 16 residues. The CDR3 DNA reads as TGTGCCATCAGTGAGACTGGACTAGCGCCTCCGGGCACGCAGTATTTT. Its protein is CAISETGLAPPGTQYF.

This chain uses TRBV7-8 with TRBJ1-6; 7 positions agree with TRBD1. Germline V gene lookup returns CDR1 SGHVS and CDR2 FQNEAQ. The CDR3 consists of 14 residues. Unmatched junction bases numbered 9, after V lost 7 bases and J lost 9 bases. The CDR3 DNA is TGTGCCAGCAACCGACAGGGCTTTGGTTCACCCCTCCACTTT. Translation gives CASNRQGFGSPLHF.

This chain joins TRBV18 and TRBJ1-1; no clear D gene. Germline CDR1 KGHSH, CDR2 LQKENI. V was shortened by 1 base and J by 1 base, with 7 bases between the two germline ends. CDR3 length equals 14 residues. CDR3 nucleotide sequence: TGTGCCAGCTCACCACTTGCCGAGAACACTGAAGCTTTCTTT. Translating it yields CASSPLAENTEAFF.

In this sample, this clone turned up a few times. The chain combines TRBV11-3 with TRBJ2-4; 9 bases are shared with TRBD1. V was pared by 0 bases and J by 7 bases, with 4 bases of the junction left unmatched. Per germline, CDR1 SGHNT and CDR2 YENEEA. The CDR3 is 15 amino acids. The CDR3 DNA sequence: TGTGCCAGCAGCTTAGAGGGCGGACAGGGGAACATTCAGTACTTC. Translating gives CASSLEGGQGNIQYF. Using reference TRBV11-3 and TRBJ2-4 for the parts outside the CDR3, the full variable domain is EAGVVQSPRYKIIEKKQPVAFWCNPISGHNTLYWYLQNLGQGPELLIRYENEEAVDDSQLPKDRFSAERLKGVDSTLKIQPAELGDSAVYLCASSLEGGQGNIQYFGAGTRLSVL.

The CDR3 nucleotides read TGTGCCAGCAGTGACGGACAGGGGGCCTCCTACGAGCAGTACTTC. As protein: CASSDGQGASYEQYF. The rearrangement uses TRBV6-4 and TRBJ2-7; 11 nucleotides line up with TRBD1. The length of the CDR3 is 15 residues. Germline V gene data show CDR1 as MRHNA and CDR2 as SNTAGT. Trimming at V came to 2 bases and at J to 0 bases, leaving 0 bases not matched to a gene.

This chain connects TRBV28 to TRBJ2-7; tentatively, D is TRBD2 (6 bases). Trimming shortened V by 4 bases and J by 5 bases, and 18 bases separated the two germline ends. Germline CDR1 reads MDHEN; CDR2 reads SYDVKM. The CDR3 loop spans 15 amino acids. Here the CDR3 DNA reads TGTGCCAGCAGTTCCCGGGGAGGAAACACGGACGAGCAGTACTTC. Translating it yields CASSSRGGNTDEQYF. Together with reference TRBV28 and TRBJ2-7, the CDR3 gives the full variable domain: DVKVTQSSRYLVKRTGEKVFLECVQDMDHENMFWYRQDPGLGLRLIYFSYDVKMKEKGDIPEGYSVSREKKERFSLILESASTNQTSMYLCASSSRGGNTDEQYFGPGTRLTVT.

The genes are TRBV15 and TRBJ2-3, with D possibly matching TRBD2 (5 bases). Trimming removed 0 bases from V and 6 bases from J, with 13 bases in between. CDR1 is LNHNV and CDR2 is YYDKDF in the germline V gene (reference sequence). This CDR3 has 15 residues. CDR3 region: CATSREELGRDTQYF. The CDR3 coding sequence is TGTGCCACCAGCAGAGAGGAACTAGGGCGGGATACGCAGTATTTT.

The V call is TRBV27, the J call TRBJ2-7; a possible D gene is TRBD2 (6 bases). The V and J ends lost 4 bases and 0 bases respectively, with 16 bases between them. The CDR3 covers 16 residues. The germline CDR1 and CDR2 sequences are MNHEY and SMNVEV (reference sequence). Written as DNA, the CDR3 is TGTGCCAGCAGTTCTCCGGGACTCACGAGCTCCTACGAGCAGTACTTC. Protein product: CASSSPGLTSSYEQYF.

This rearrangement joins TRBV6-6 to TRBJ1-1, with D hard to call. Germline CDR1 is MNHNY and CDR2 is SVGAGI (reference sequence). This CDR3 is 12 amino acids long. Trimming stripped 5 bases from V and 4 bases from J, with 8 bases between. The CDR3 DNA reads as TGTGCCAGCAGTAAGACGGTCACTGAAGCTTTCTTT. This encodes CASSKTVTEAFF.

The chain joins TRBV11-2 to TRBJ2-1; 9 bases match TRBD1. The germline CDR1 and CDR2 sequences are SGHAT and FQNNGV. The CDR3 extends over 15 amino acids. The J segment lost 6 bases and the V segment lost 5 bases, leaving 8 bases of the junction unmatched. CDR3 in amino acids: CASSASGTGINEQFF. CDR3 coding DNA: TGTGCCAGCAGCGCTTCCGGGACAGGGATCAATGAGCAGTTCTTC.

The chain is built from TRBV6-4 and TRBJ1-1; D call uncertain. V was clipped by 6 bases and J by 0 bases, with 5 bases between them. This CDR3 is 12 amino acids long. CDR1 is MRHNA and CDR2 is SNTAGT in the germline V gene. The CDR3 loop is CASRTLNTEAFF. DNA for the CDR3: TGTGCCAGCAGAACCTTGAACACTGAAGCTTTCTTT.